The 7 T cell receptor beta chains in this list originate from one sample, sequenced in a study of beta chain features in type 1 diabetes. Of the isolated RNA, all was reverse transcribed, and so the sequenced material was expressed TCRB transcripts. Some clones are missing from TCRdb's copy, which holds only in-frame ones; the method was immunoSEQ multiplex PCR. The sample has 680,000 or so clones; around 16% are singletons. Sequencing input: naive CD4+ T cells from blood. Every receptor here comes from a man between 18 and 35 years old in good health.

V gene TRBV9 combines with J gene TRBJ2-7, with 8 bases that match TRBD1. J gave up 5 bases and V 0 bases, and 4 bases lay outside the gene matches. The CDR3 covers 14 residues. Germline V lookup: CDR1 SGDLS, CDR2 YYNGEE. The DNA for the CDR3 is TGTGCCAGCAGCGTAGACGGCAGGGGGCACGAGCAGTACTTC. Protein: CASSVDGRGHEQYF. Variable domain in full (rest from reference TRBV9 and TRBJ2-7): DSGVTQTPKHLITATGQRVTLRCSPRSGDLSVYWYQQSLDQGLQFLIQYYNGEERAKGNILERFSAQQFPDLHSELNLSSLELGDSALYFCASSVDGRGHEQYFGPGTRLTVT.

The chain links TRBV25-1 to TRBJ2-7; 12 nucleotides align to TRBD2. CDR3 length equals 14 residues. Germline CDR1 and CDR2: MGHDK and SYGVNS. V dropped 3 bases and J dropped 6; count of bases not matched to a gene: 3. The CDR3 spells CASSDRTSGIEQYF. The CDR3 DNA sequence: TGTGCCAGCAGTGATCGGACTAGCGGGATCGAGCAGTACTTC.

Concerning this clone: Other DNA sequences from this sample encode an identical CDR3 as well. The chain is built from TRBV9 and TRBJ2-3; no definite D call. The CDR3 extends over 12 amino acids. V lost 7 bases to trimming and J lost 0 bases, with 6 bases between them. Germline V CDR1 and CDR2: SGDLS, YYNGEE. The CDR3 DNA is TGTGCCAGCTCTGCTAGCACAGATACGCAGTATTTT. Its protein product is CASSASTDTQYF.

The gene calls are TRBV9 and TRBJ2-2, with a tentative D call TRBD1 (5 bases). Deletions cut 4 bases from V and 0 bases from J, with 13 bases between. The length of the CDR3 is 16 residues. Germline lookup yields CDR1 SGDLS and CDR2 YYNGEE. The CDR3 nucleotides read TGTGCCAGCAGCTTATCGACAGCACCGAACACCGGGGAGCTGTTTTTT. Protein: CASSLSTAPNTGELFF.

V and J are TRBV27 and TRBJ2-3; D is tentatively TRBD1 or TRBD2 (5 bases each). Trimming removed 4 bases from V and 7 bases from J, with 12 bases in between. The V gene's germline CDR1 is MNHEY and CDR2 SMNVEV (reference sequence). This CDR3 contains 13 residues. DNA for the CDR3: TGTGCCAGCAGTTCGAGTGGGGGATATACGCAGTATTTT. This gives the protein CASSSSGGYTQYF.

The V gene is TRBV11-1, the J gene TRBJ2-7, with 8 bases matching TRBD2. Germline V gene lookup returns CDR1 SGHAT and CDR2 FQDESV (reference sequence). V lost 0 bases and J lost 6; bases outside the gene matches: 13. The CDR3 consists of 17 residues. Here the CDR3 DNA reads TGTGCCAGCAGCTTAGCGGTACTAGCGGCCAAGGGGGGCGAGCAGTACTTC. Protein: CASSLAVLAAKGGEQYF.

This clone showed up just a few times. The chain joins TRBV7-3 to TRBJ2-3; 9 bases fit TRBD1. The junction had 2 bases not matched to a gene; V was cut back by 2 bases and J by 2 bases. The germline gives CDR1 SGHTA, CDR2 FQGTGA. The CDR3 totals 15 residues. CDR3 DNA: TGTGCCAGCAGCTTAGACAGGGGGTTCACAGATACGCAGTATTTT. It is translated as CASSLDRGFTDTQYF.